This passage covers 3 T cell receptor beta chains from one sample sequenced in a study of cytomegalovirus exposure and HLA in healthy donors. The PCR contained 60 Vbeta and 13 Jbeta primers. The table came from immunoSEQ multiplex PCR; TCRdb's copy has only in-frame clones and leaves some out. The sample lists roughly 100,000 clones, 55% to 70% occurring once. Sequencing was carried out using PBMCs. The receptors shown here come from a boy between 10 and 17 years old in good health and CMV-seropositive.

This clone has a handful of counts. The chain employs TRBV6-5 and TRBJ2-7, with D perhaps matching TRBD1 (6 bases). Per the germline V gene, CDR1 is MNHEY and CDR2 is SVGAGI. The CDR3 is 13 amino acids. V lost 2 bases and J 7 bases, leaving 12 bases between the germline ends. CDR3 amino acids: CASSYGPRGEQYF. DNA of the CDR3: TGTGCCAGCAGTTACGGTCCGAGGGGGGAGCAGTACTTC.

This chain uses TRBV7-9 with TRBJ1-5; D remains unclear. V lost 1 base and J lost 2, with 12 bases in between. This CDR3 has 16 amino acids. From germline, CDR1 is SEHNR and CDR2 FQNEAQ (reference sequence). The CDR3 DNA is TGTGCCAGCAGCTTAGTCACGGGAAGCGGCAATCAGCCCCAGCATTTT. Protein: CASSLVTGSGNQPQHF.

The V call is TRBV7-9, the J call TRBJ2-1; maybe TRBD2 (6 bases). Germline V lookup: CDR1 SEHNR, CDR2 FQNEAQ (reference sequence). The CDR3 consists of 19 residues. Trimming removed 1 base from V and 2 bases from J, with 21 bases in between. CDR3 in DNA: TGTGCCAGCAGCTTAGGGGGGGTTCCCCCGTCTCCGACCTACAATGAGCAGTTCTTC. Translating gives CASSLGGVPPSPTYNEQFF. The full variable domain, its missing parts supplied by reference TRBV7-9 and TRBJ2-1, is DTGVSQNPRHKITKRGQNVTFRCDPISEHNRLYWYRQTLGQGPEFLTYFQNEAQLEKSRLLSDRFSAERPKGSFSTLEIQRTEQGDSAMYLCASSLGGVPPSPTYNEQFFGPGTRLTVL.